One sample yielded the 8 T cell receptor beta chains listed below, sequenced in a study of radiation and T cells in renal cell carcinoma (dated by TCRdb to the early 2020s). Sample time point, as interpreted from the label and publication: tumor resected at nephrectomy. Reading the label with the study, this specimen's treatment or condition is: treatment-naive control, cytoreductive nephrectomy. Libraries came from the immunoSEQ multiplex PCR assay. As stored in TCRdb, this immuneACCESS dataset retains in-frame rearrangements with V and J assigned. A fraction of the clones does not appear; measured against another copy, unresolved V genes explain less than half of the discrepancy, and the remainder lacks a known reason. The sample data list approximately 9,800 clones, and about two thirds of these were observed just once. About 14% of the sample is taken by the ten largest. The sequencing here drew on tumor tissue, taken from a patient whose treatment was nephrectomy without radiotherapy. The receptors shown here come from a man aged 55 to 70 with renal cell carcinoma.

The V and J genes are TRBV10-3 and TRBJ2-3; TRBD1 matches at 7 bases. V shed 5 bases and J 0 bases; nucleotides not matched to a gene: 2. CDR3 length: 14 residues. Germline V gene data show CDR1 as ENHRY and CDR2 as SYGVKD. Written as DNA, the CDR3 is TGTGCCATCAGTCCAGGGGGTAGCACAGATACGCAGTATTTT. It encodes CAISPGGSTDTQYF.

The V and J genes are TRBV5-4 and TRBJ2-2, with 9 bases fitting TRBD1. Germline lookup yields CDR1 SGHNT and CDR2 YYREEE (reference sequence). The CDR3 runs 13 residues. Trimming at V came to 3 bases and at J to 6 bases, leaving 0 bases not matched to a gene. This CDR3 is CASSYRGPGELFF. CDR3 sequence (DNA): TGTGCCAGCAGCTACAGGGGGCCCGGGGAGCTGTTTTTT.

This clone showed up just a few times. The chain has TRBV28 and TRBJ2-3; 11 bases match TRBD2. Germline CDR1 MDHEN, CDR2 SYDVKM. The CDR3 length is 17 residues. After removal of 8 bases from V and 2 bases from J, the junction contained 12 bases not matched to a gene. The CDR3 nucleotides are TGTGCCAGCCCTCCACCGGGACTAGCGGACATCACAGATACGCAGTATTTT. It translates to CASPPPGLADITDTQYF.

The chain couples TRBV5-1 to TRBJ2-1; TRBD2 matches 8 bases. CDR3 size: 14 residues. CDR1 SGHRS and CDR2 YFSETQ come from the germline V gene. Trimming removed 4 bases from V and 9 bases from J; junction bases left unmatched: 9. In nucleotides, the CDR3 is TGCGCCAGCAGCCCCGGGGGGGTTTCAGGTGAGCAGTTCTTC. Amino acid sequence: CASSPGGVSGEQFF.

The gene calls are TRBV5-5 and TRBJ2-5, with 14 nucleotides matching TRBD2. The J segment lost 5 bases and the V segment lost 0 bases, leaving 9 bases of the junction unmatched. This CDR3 is 18 amino acids long. Germline assignment: CDR1 SGHKS and CDR2 YYEKEE (reference sequence). The CDR3 sequence is CASSLGMGLAGAWETQYF. CDR3 DNA: TGTGCCAGCAGCTTGGGTATGGGACTAGCGGGAGCTTGGGAGACCCAGTACTTC.

V usage is TRBV2 and J usage is TRBJ2-2, with 9 bases lining up with TRBD2. V lost 4 bases to trimming and J lost 1 base; unmatched junction nucleotides: 4. There are 16 residues in the CDR3. Germline lookup yields CDR1 SNHLY and CDR2 FYNNEI. This chain's CDR3 is CASSVLAGLNTGELFF. CDR3 bases: TGTGCCAGCAGTGTTCTAGCGGGGCTGAACACCGGGGAGCTGTTTTTT.

Regarding this clone: The same CDR3 arises from other DNA sequences in this sample as well. J is TRBJ1-3 and V is TRBV7-2, with D hard to call. Between the trimmed V and J ends, which lost 1 base and 2 bases, there was a span of 6 bases. CDR3 length: 14 residues. The germline V gene encodes CDR1 SGHTA and CDR2 FQGNSA. In nucleotides, the CDR3 is TGTGCCAGCAGCTTAGATGGCGCTGGAAACACCATATATTTT. Translated: CASSLDGAGNTIYF.

J is TRBJ2-3 and V is TRBV6-1; perhaps TRBD2 as D (6 bases). Germline loops: CDR1 MNHNS, CDR2 SASEGT. The CDR3 is 15 amino acids. Trimming left V 5 bases short and J 4 bases short, with 16 bases between. In DNA form, the CDR3 reads TGTGCCAGCAGTCCGGGACTCACGGGCGCAGATACGCAGTATTTT. Protein sequence: CASSPGLTGADTQYF.